This T cell receptor beta chain was identified during a study of cytomegalovirus exposure and HLA in healthy donors. This clone was detected only once. Its specificity is not known. PCR was performed using 60 Vbeta and 13 Jbeta primers. TCRdb's copy holds only in-frame clones and misses some; the assay was immunoSEQ multiplex PCR. The data show 140,000 or so clones, with roughly 78% seen just once and roughly 2.9% held by the top ten. Study-level points and caveats: Under 20,000 TCR beta sequences were associated with HLA alleles at 0.05 false discovery rate in a later analysis. For TCR beta chains, V- and J-gene trimming was later linked to a missense DCLRE1C variant. A later analysis found common viral pathogens apparently linked to several of the most significant clusters.

This clonotype was sampled from a female donor in good health and CMV-seronegative. Sequenced: PBMCs.

CDR3 region: CAPLSNWGGAQTGELFF. The CDR3 coding sequence is TGTGCCCCTTTATCAAACTGGGGGGGGGCCCAGACCGGGGAGCTGTTTTTT. This sequence joins TRBV30 and TRBJ2-2, with D possibly matching TRBD2 (7 bases). Germline assignment: CDR1 GTSNPN and CDR2 SVGIG (reference sequence). The CDR3 loop spans 17 amino acids. Trimming left V 8 bases short and J 5 bases short, with 27 bases between.